The entry below gives a single T cell receptor beta chain sequence along with its context. The assay was immunoSEQ multiplex PCR, and TCRdb's table has in-frame clones only and misses some. The table includes 1 million to 1.2 million clones, about 72% detected once. CDR3 length: 14 residues. Germline CDR1 and CDR2: MDHEN and SYDVKM. Germline trimming cut 6 bases from V and 6 bases from J; bases unmatched to any gene: 7. This entry comes from a study of shared clonotypes between healthy human individuals. The material sequenced was memory CD4+ T cells from PBMCs. Regarding subset: CD45RA-negative fraction. The TCR comes from a man aged 18 to 30 in good health. Some clones in this sample may be carry-over from other donors' samples. This chain connects TRBV28 to TRBJ2-3; 9 nucleotides align to TRBD1. In nucleotides, the CDR3 is TGTGCCAGCAGGAAAATTGGGACAGGGGATACGCAGTATTTT. Translation: CASRKIGTGDTQYF.